The rows below give T cell receptor beta chains drawn from one sample of a study of naive and memory T cell subsets. One entry per CDR3 protein, called by TCRdb with MiXCR from the UMI-ligation and nested PCR reads. The table includes around 140,000 distinct CDR3 sequences, approximately 18% detected once. The sequenced material came from naive CD8+ T cells from blood. These receptors all stem from a human donor in good health. Both conserved end residues are part of each CDR3. The D gene is left open where the match is weak. Expanded clones are given a class, and other clones once, few, many or no size at all.

>TRBV20-1|12|NA|TRBJ2-1|TRBD2
TGCAGTGCTAGATGGGGAGGGAATGAGCAGTTCTTC
CSARWGGNEQFF
>TRBV5-1|15|few|TRBJ2-1|NA
TGCGCCAGCAGCTTGGAGGGGGGGTTTTACAATGAGCAGTTCTTC
CASSLEGGFYNEQFF
>TRBV2|14|NA|TRBJ2-1|NA
TGTGCCAGCTTTTCAGTAAGCCGAGGTTGGGAGCAGTTCTTC
CASFSVSRGWEQFF
>TRBV14|16|NA|TRBJ2-7|TRBD1
TGTGCCAGCAGCCAAGTGGGGATACAGGGGCCCTACGAGCAGTACTTC
CASSQVGIQGPYEQYF
>TRBV12-3/TRBV12-4|13|few|TRBJ2-7|NA
TGTGCCAGCAGTTCTCACGTCACCTACGAGCAGTACTTC
CASSSHVTYEQYF
>TRBV3-1|15|NA|TRBJ2-7|NA
TGTGCCAGCAGCCAAGATAGGGTCAGGGACTACGAGCAGTACTTC
CASSQDRVRDYEQYF
>TRBV28|15|NA|TRBJ2-1|TRBD2
TGTGCCAGCAGTTTATTGGCGGGAGGGCCAGTGGTGCAGTTCTTC
CASSLLAGGPVVQFF
>TRBV27|16|few|TRBJ2-3|TRBD2
TGTGCCAGCAGTGAGGATAGCGGGGCAACCACAGATACGCAGTATTTT
CASSEDSGATTDTQYF
>TRBV4-3|16|NA|TRBJ2-2|TRBD1
TGCGCCAGCAGCCCCCGAGGACAGGGGAACACCGGGGAGCTGTTTTTT
CASSPRGQGNTGELFF
>TRBV6-2/TRBV6-3|20|NA|TRBJ2-1|NA
TGTGCCAGCAGTTATTGGGACGGTAGCGGCCCGGCCCTTCGCTACAATGAGCAGTTCTTC
CASSYWDGSGPALRYNEQFF
>TRBV28|14|few|TRBJ1-1|NA
TGTGCCAGCAGCCCTCCCTCATTGAGCACTGAAGCTTTCTTT
CASSPPSLSTEAFF
>TRBV6-5|14|few|TRBJ2-1|NA
TGTGCCAGCAGTTACTCGGGACGAAGCAATGAGCAGTTCTTC
CASSYSGRSNEQFF
>TRBV6-2/TRBV6-3|14|NA|TRBJ2-3|NA
TGTGCCAGCAGCGCTGATGTCCCCACAGATACGCAGTATTTT
CASSADVPTDTQYF
>TRBV28|16|NA|TRBJ2-7|TRBD1
TGTGCCAGCAGCCTTCCGGGACAGGGGATCACCTACGAGCAGTACTTC
CASSLPGQGITYEQYF
>TRBV12-3/TRBV12-4|13|few|TRBJ1-1|NA
TGTGCCAGCAGTTTTGCCAGCGGCACTGAAGCTTTCTTT
CASSFASGTEAFF
>TRBV19|12|NA|TRBJ1-2|NA
TGTGCCAGTAGTGTCCAGAGCTATGGCTACACCTTC
CASSVQSYGYTF
>TRBV7-9|16|few|TRBJ2-3|NA
TGTGCCAGCAGCTCGCTGGGGACCACATTGGCAGATACGCAGTATTTT
CASSSLGTTLADTQYF
>TRBV28|16|NA|TRBJ2-1|NA
TGTGCCAGCAGTTTAATCGGTTCGAACTCCTACAATGAGCAGTTCTTC
CASSLIGSNSYNEQFF
>TRBV11-2|15|NA|TRBJ1-3|NA
TGTGCCAGCAGCTTTTCTGCCAACTCTGGAAACACCATATATTTT
CASSFSANSGNTIYF
>TRBV3-1|19|NA|TRBJ1-1|TRBD1
TGTGCCAGCAGCCAAGATGTCCCCCCCCCAGGGGGGGAGGACACTGAAGCTTTCTTT
CASSQDVPPPGGEDTEAFF
>TRBV4-1|13|NA|TRBJ2-7|NA
TGCGCCAGCAGCCAAGTTTACGGGGTCGAGCAGTACTTC
CASSQVYGVEQYF
>TRBV7-9|14|NA|TRBJ1-4|NA
TGTGCCAGCAGCCTTGGACTCAGGGATGAAAAACTGTTTTTT
CASSLGLRDEKLFF
>TRBV29-1|13|NA|TRBJ2-7|NA
TGCAGCGTCATCCTACACCTTTCCTACGAGCAGTACTTC
CSVILHLSYEQYF
>TRBV7-9|12|NA|TRBJ2-7|NA
TGTGCCAGCTGGCAGGCTCCCTACGAGCAGTACTTC
CASWQAPYEQYF
>TRBV25-1|14|many|TRBJ2-7|TRBD2
TGTGCCACGACTGGCGGGAGCATCGTTTACGAGCAGTACTTC
CATTGGSIVYEQYF
>TRBV7-6|13|NA|TRBJ1-2|NA
TGTGCCAGCAGCTTAGCCGACCATTATGGCTACACCTTC
CASSLADHYGYTF
>TRBV12-3/TRBV12-4|14|many|TRBJ1-5|NA
TGTGCCAGCAGTTTAGTTGGGGATCCGGAGCCCCAGCATTTT
CASSLVGDPEPQHF
>TRBV19|15|few|TRBJ2-1|NA
TGTGCCAGTAGTATTGTTGTCGGGGGTGGGAATGAGCAGTTCTTC
CASSIVVGGGNEQFF
>TRBV27|14|NA|TRBJ1-1|NA
TGTGCCAGCAGTTTTTTTCCAGCGAACACTGAAGCTTTCTTT
CASSFFPANTEAFF
>TRBV12-3/TRBV12-4|13|NA|TRBJ1-5|NA
TGTGCCAGCAGTTTCGGGGTTACTCAGCCCCAGCATTTT
CASSFGVTQPQHF
>TRBV20-1|18|NA|TRBJ2-7|TRBD1
TGCAGTGCTGGGATACTTACTGGACAGGGCACATTCTCCTACGAGCAGTACTTC
CSAGILTGQGTFSYEQYF
>TRBV19|13|NA|TRBJ2-7|NA
TGTGCCAGTAAGCAGGGCCCCTCCGCCGAGCAGTACTTC
CASKQGPSAEQYF
>TRBV14|17|NA|TRBJ2-1|NA
TGTGCCAGCAGCCCTTCTGACTGGAGGTCCCGTCACAATGAGCAGTTCTTC
CASSPSDWRSRHNEQFF
>TRBV29-1|15|NA|TRBJ2-7|NA
TGCAGCGTTGAACTACCGACACCGAGAGCCTACGAGCAGTACTTC
CSVELPTPRAYEQYF
>TRBV13|18|NA|TRBJ2-2|TRBD2
TGTGCCAGCAGCTCGGGACTAGCGGGATTCGCGAACACCGGGGAGCTGTTTTTT
CASSSGLAGFANTGELFF
>TRBV12-3/TRBV12-4|15|NA|TRBJ2-1|NA
TGTGCCACCACCCCGGGTGCAGGGGACGTCAATGAGCAGTTCTTC
CATTPGAGDVNEQFF
>TRBV20-1|13|NA|TRBJ1-2|NA
TGCAGTGCCACGGACGTGAGGAGCTATGGCTACACCTTC
CSATDVRSYGYTF
>TRBV10-3|17|NA|TRBJ2-7|TRBD2
TGTGCCATCAGTGAGTCCGGGGGACTAGCGGTCCGCTACGAGCAGTACTTC
CAISESGGLAVRYEQYF
>TRBV29-1|14|NA|TRBJ1-1|NA
TGCAGCGTTGGGAGGGAGGGGATGAACACTGAAGCTTTCTTT
CSVGREGMNTEAFF
>TRBV5-4|15|NA|TRBJ1-1|NA
TGTGCCAGCAGCATACCACAGGCCCTACAGACTGAAGCTTTCTTT
CASSIPQALQTEAFF
>TRBV27|16|few|TRBJ2-1|TRBD2
TGTGCCAGCAGTTTCCTTAGCGGGAGCGCCTACAATGAGCAGTTCTTC
CASSFLSGSAYNEQFF
>TRBV4-1|16|few|TRBJ1-2|NA
TGCGCCAGCAGCCAAGATCTAGTAGACGGGCCCTCTGGCTACACCTTC
CASSQDLVDGPSGYTF
>TRBV27|15|few|TRBJ2-7|TRBD2
TGTGCCAGTAAAGTAGGACTAGCGGGAGTCAACGAGCAGTACTTC
CASKVGLAGVNEQYF
>TRBV5-1|15|few|TRBJ2-1|NA
TGCGCCAGCAGTCCCTCCACAGGATCCTACAATGAGCAGTTCTTC
CASSPSTGSYNEQFF
>TRBV9|14|NA|TRBJ2-1|TRBD2
TGTGCCAGCAGCTCAGGACTAGACTACAATGAGCAGTTCTTC
CASSSGLDYNEQFF
>TRBV28|15|few|TRBJ2-7|NA
TGTGCCAGCAGTTTATTGTCAGGGGATAACGACGAGCAGTACTTC
CASSLLSGDNDEQYF
>TRBV4-1|14|NA|TRBJ2-5|NA
TGCGCCAGCAGCCAAGAGGGGCAGGGTGAGACCCAGTACTTC
CASSQEGQGETQYF
>TRBV7-9|15|once|TRBJ1-5|NA
TGTGCCGGCAGTTCTACATTGGCCGACAATCAGCCCCAGCATTTT
CAGSSTLADNQPQHF
>TRBV24-1|16|NA|TRBJ2-3|NA
TGTGCCACCAGTGACACCGGGAAACCTAGCACAGATACGCAGTATTTT
CATSDTGKPSTDTQYF
>TRBV12-3/TRBV12-4|13|NA|TRBJ2-7|NA
TGTGCCAGCAGTCTGATATGGGTGGACGAGCAGTACTTC
CASSLIWVDEQYF
>TRBV4-1|15|NA|TRBJ1-5|NA
TGCGCCAGCAGCCAAGGAAAGACAGGCAATCAGCCCCAGCATTTT
CASSQGKTGNQPQHF
>TRBV5-1|14|NA|TRBJ1-1|NA
TGCGCCAGCAGCTTTAGGATTTTAGGTACTGAAGCTTTCTTT
CASSFRILGTEAFF
>TRBV2|18|NA|TRBJ2-1|TRBD2
TGTGCCAGCAGCCCCAGAGGGACTAGCGGGAGTGGGGGCGATGAGCAGTTCTTC
CASSPRGTSGSGGDEQFF
>TRBV27|14|NA|TRBJ2-5|TRBD2
TGTGCCAGCAGTACGCGGGGGGCCCAAGAGACCCAGTACTTC
CASSTRGAQETQYF